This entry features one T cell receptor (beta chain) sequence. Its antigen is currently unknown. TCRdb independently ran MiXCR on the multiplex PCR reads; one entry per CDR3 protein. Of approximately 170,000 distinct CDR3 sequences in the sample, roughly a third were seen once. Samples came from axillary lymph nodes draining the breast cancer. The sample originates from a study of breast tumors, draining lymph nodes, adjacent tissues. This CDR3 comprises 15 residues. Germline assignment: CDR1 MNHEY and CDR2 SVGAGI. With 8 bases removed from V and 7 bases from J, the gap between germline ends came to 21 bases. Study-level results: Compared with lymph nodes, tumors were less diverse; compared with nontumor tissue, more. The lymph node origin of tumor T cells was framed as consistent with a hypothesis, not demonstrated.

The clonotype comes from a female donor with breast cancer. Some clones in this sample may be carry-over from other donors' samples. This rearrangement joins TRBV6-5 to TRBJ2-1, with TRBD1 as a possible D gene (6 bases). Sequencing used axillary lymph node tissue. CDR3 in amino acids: CASEKTQGPENEQFF. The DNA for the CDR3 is TGTGCCAGCGAGAAGACACAGGGCCCGGAGAATGAGCAGTTCTTC.